A single sample gave rise to the 11 T cell receptor beta chains below, sequenced in a study of blood T cell repertoires in COVID-19. Some clones are missing from TCRdb's copy, which holds only in-frame ones; the method was immunoSEQ multiplex PCR. The repertoire holds approximately 200,000 clones, 85% to 90% seen once, with roughly 2.5% in the top ten. The specimen was peripheral blood. The source of these receptors is a woman aged 55 to 70 with acute or convalescent COVID-19.

This chain connects TRBV7-2 to TRBJ2-7; the match to TRBD2 covers 13 bases. CDR3 length: 16 amino acids. Looked up from germline, CDR1 is SGHTA and CDR2 is FQGNSA. The trim removed 3 bases at V and 0 bases at J, leaving 2 bases unmatched. For the CDR3, the DNA is TGTGCCAGCAGCTTCCGGACTAGCGGGAGCTCCTACGAGCAGTACTTC. It codes for CASSFRTSGSSYEQYF.

The chain joins TRBV10-1 to TRBJ2-1; 9 bases fit TRBD1. This CDR3 is built from 16 residues. V lost 8 bases, J lost 1 base, and 9 bases stayed unmatched. Germline assignment: CDR1 WNHNN and CDR2 SYGVQD (reference sequence). The CDR3 region is CASGTGLFSSYNEQFF. CDR3 sequence (DNA): TGCGCCAGCGGGACAGGGTTATTTAGTTCCTACAATGAGCAGTTCTTC.

This clone is a singleton in its sample. The chain carries TRBV21-1 and TRBJ2-7; TRBD2, as called in the table, went unchecked against the DNA. TRBV21-1 is a listed pseudogene. The CDR3 sequence is 19 residues long. This CDR3 reads CASSKGFERERRSDYEQYF. In DNA form, the CDR3 reads TGTGCCAGCAGCAAAGGTTTCGAGCGGGAACGGAGAAGTGACTACGAGCAGTACTTC.

There are a few counts of this clone. The chain uses TRBV27 and TRBJ1-2, with D perhaps matching TRBD1 (5 bases). CDR3 length equals 16 residues. Trimming removed 5 bases at V and 4 bases at J, with 20 bases between. Germline CDR1 MNHEY, CDR2 SMNVEV (reference sequence). The CDR3, as DNA: TGTGCCAGCAGTAGGACAATCTCAGATACTACCTATGGCTACACCTTC. This codes for CASSRTISDTTYGYTF.

This sequence joins TRBV9 and TRBJ2-2, with 8 bases aligning to TRBD1. The CDR3 is made up of 14 amino acids. The junction had 2 bases not matched to a gene; V was cut back by 3 bases and J by 4 bases. Looked up from germline, CDR1 is SGDLS and CDR2 is YYNGEE. CDR3 nucleotides: TGTGCCAGCAGCGGGGACAGGAGCACCGGGGAGCTGTTTTTT. Its protein is CASSGDRSTGELFF.

The chain combines TRBV6-5 with TRBJ1-1; D gene unclear. This CDR3 region has 13 residues. Trimming stripped 0 bases from V and 3 bases from J, with 5 bases between. Looked up from germline, CDR1 is MNHEY and CDR2 is SVGAGI. The CDR3 coding sequence is TGTGCCAGCAGTTACTCGAGGGACACTGAAGCTTTCTTT. Protein: CASSYSRDTEAFF.

The chain uses TRBV19 and TRBJ2-2, with D unclear. CDR1 LNHDA and CDR2 SQIVND come from the germline V gene (reference sequence). The germline V and J ends were trimmed by 6 bases and 1 base, with 9 bases remaining between them. The CDR3 totals 14 residues. As DNA, the CDR3 is TGTGCCAGTAGACGAACAGTGAACACCGGGGAGCTGTTTTTT. Protein product: CASRRTVNTGELFF.

The chain recombines TRBV7-2 with TRBJ2-4; no clear D. CDR1 and CDR2 from the germline V gene are SGHTA and FQGNSA. The CDR3 sequence is 16 residues long. V was cut by 2 bases and J by 2 bases, with 13 bases left in between. CDR3 bases: TGTGCCAGCAGCTTATCTCGAAGCGATACCAAAAACATTCAGTACTTC. Its translation is CASSLSRSDTKNIQYF. Combining the CDR3 with reference TRBV7-2 and TRBJ2-4 gives the whole variable domain GAGVSQSPSNKVTEKGKDVELRCDPISGHTALYWYRQSLGQGLEFLIYFQGNSAPDKSGLPSDRFSAERTGGSVSTLTIQRTQQEDSAVYLCASSLSRSDTKNIQYFGAGTRLSVL.

This chain joins TRBV19 and TRBJ1-1, with D possibly matching TRBD1 (6 bases). Trimming pared 4 bases from V and 0 bases from J, leaving 9 bases between. Germline V gene sequence: CDR1 LNHDA, CDR2 SQIVND (reference sequence). The CDR3 sequence is 14 residues long. The CDR3 reads CASSSQGMNTEAFF. CDR3 coding DNA: TGTGCCAGTAGTAGTCAGGGGATGAACACTGAAGCTTTCTTT.

The J gene is TRBJ2-3, the V gene TRBV5-6, with 14 bases that match TRBD2. The CDR3 is 18 amino acids. The V and J ends lost 0 bases and 1 base, in that order; junction bases with no gene match: 4. Germline V gene data show CDR1 as SGHDT and CDR2 as YYEEEE. The CDR3 loop reads CASSLAGLAGVGTDTQYF. CDR3 in DNA: TGTGCCAGCAGCTTGGCGGGACTAGCGGGAGTGGGCACAGATACGCAGTATTTT.

This clone occurred once. The J gene is TRBJ1-2, the V gene TRBV28, with TRBD1 matching 8 bases. From germline, CDR1 is MDHEN and CDR2 SYDVKM. CDR3 length equals 15 residues. V shed 5 bases, J shed 5 bases, and the junction held 10 bases outside the gene matches. The CDR3 sequence is CASSTLDREVYGYTF. CDR3 bases: TGTGCCAGCAGTACCCTGGACAGGGAAGTATATGGCTACACCTTC.